This passage covers 11 T cell receptor beta chains from one sample sequenced in a study of blood T cell repertoires in COVID-19. Data came from immunoSEQ multiplex PCR; TCRdb stores just in-frame clones and leaves some out. Here the sample spans about 140,000 clones, roughly four fifths being singletons. Sample: PBMCs or T cells enriched from blood (not recorded which). The receptors stem from a young woman who had been exposed to COVID-19.

The chain recombines TRBV6-5 with TRBJ1-2; TRBD1 might be the D (6 bases). Germline V gene lookup returns CDR1 MNHEY and CDR2 SVGAGI. CDR3 length equals 16 residues. V lost 1 base to trimming and J lost 6 bases, with 18 bases between them. The CDR3 spells CASSYYNTGLNNGYTF. DNA of the CDR3: TGTGCCAGCAGTTACTATAATACAGGGTTGAACAATGGCTACACCTTC.

The rearrangement uses TRBV27 and TRBJ1-2, with 7 positions matching TRBD1. There are 17 residues in the CDR3. From germline, CDR1 is MNHEY and CDR2 SMNVEV (reference sequence). The trim removed 6 bases at V and 5 bases at J, leaving 18 bases unmatched. Here the CDR3 reads CASSHSLKPGQPYGYTF. The CDR3 bases are TGTGCCAGCAGCCACTCTCTCAAACCGGGACAGCCTTATGGCTACACCTTC.

The CDR3 DNA reads TGCAGTGCTAGTAGGACAGGGACTCTCTTCGTCTACACCTTC. It codes for CSASRTGTLFVYTF. The chain combines TRBV20-1 with TRBJ1-2; TRBD1 agrees at 8 bases. J lost 10 bases, V lost 3 bases, and 13 bases had no gene match. The germline CDR1 and CDR2 sequences are DFQATT and SNEGSKA (reference sequence). The CDR3 spans 14 residues.

V usage is TRBV10-3 and J usage is TRBJ2-7, with 9 bases identical to TRBD2. This CDR3 is built from 14 residues. Losses at the gene ends were 2 bases for V and 7 bases for J; bases not matched to a gene: 6. Germline values: CDR1 ENHRY, CDR2 SYGVKD. The CDR3 DNA follows: TGTGCCATCAGTGAGCTAGCGGGAAACGATGAGCAGTACTTC. Encoded protein: CAISELAGNDEQYF.

The J gene is TRBJ2-1, the V gene TRBV9; 13 positions match TRBD2. The CDR3 covers 19 residues. V was clipped by 4 bases and J by 0 bases; unmatched bases: 10. Germline values: CDR1 SGDLS, CDR2 YYNGEE. The CDR3 DNA is TGTGCCAGCAGCTTTTCCGGGACTAGCGGGACGAGCTCCTACAATGAGCAGTTCTTC. Residues: CASSFSGTSGTSSYNEQFF.

This clone appeared once. This sequence joins TRBV7-2 and TRBJ1-1, with 8 bases matching TRBD1. With V trimmed by 5 bases and J by 2 bases, 7 bases remained unmatched. There are 15 residues in the CDR3. In germline, CDR1 is SGHTA, CDR2 FQGNSA. The DNA for the CDR3 is TGTGCCAGCAGCCCCCGGACAGGGACTAACACTGAAGCTTTCTTT. Translated: CASSPRTGTNTEAFF.

This sequence joins TRBV5-4 and TRBJ2-5, with TRBD1 matching over 8 bases. V gave up 4 bases and J gave up 5 bases; unmatched junction bases: 7. There are 14 residues in the CDR3. Germline values: CDR1 SGHNT, CDR2 YYREEE (reference sequence). DNA of the CDR3: TGTGCCAGCAGCGCAACCACAGGGGGGGAGACCCAGTACTTC. Its translation is CASSATTGGETQYF.

The V gene is TRBV19, the J gene TRBJ2-2, with 7 bases identical to TRBD2. The CDR3 covers 16 residues. Germline lookup yields CDR1 LNHDA and CDR2 SQIVND (reference sequence). Losses at the gene ends were 4 bases for V and 0 bases for J; bases not matched to a gene: 5. The CDR3 nucleotides read TGTGCCAGTAGTACCTCTAGCGGACCGAACACCGGGGAGCTGTTTTTT. As protein: CASSTSSGPNTGELFF.

The sample holds a few counts of this clone. The chain is built from TRBV29-1 and TRBJ1-4, with 10 bases aligning to TRBD1. CDR1 and CDR2 (germline): SQVTM, ANQGSEA. The V and J ends lost 6 bases and 7 bases, in that order; junction bases with no gene match: 5. This CDR3 comprises 13 residues. The CDR3 here is CSVVDRGGEKLFF. DNA for the CDR3: TGCAGCGTCGTGGACAGGGGGGGTGAAAAACTGTTTTTT.

V gene TRBV30 combines with J gene TRBJ2-1; TRBD1 matches at 7 bases. The CDR3 covers 12 residues. The germline gives CDR1 GTSNPN, CDR2 SVGIG (reference sequence). V shed 2 bases, J shed 11 bases, and the junction held 6 bases outside the gene matches. CDR3 DNA sequence: TGTGCCTGGAGTACCGACAGGGACCAGCAGTTCTTC. This gives the protein CAWSTDRDQQFF.

V and J are TRBV12-5 and TRBJ1-2; the match to TRBD1 covers 8 bases. With 1 base clipped from V and 7 bases from J, the junction kept 8 bases outside the gene matches. The CDR3 sequence is 15 residues long. Looked up from germline, CDR1 is LGHNT and CDR2 is FRNRAP. CDR3 region: CASGLGQGLRGGYTF. CDR3 bases: TGTGCTAGTGGTTTGGGACAGGGGCTTCGGGGTGGCTACACCTTC.